These T cell receptor beta chains were read from a single sample in a study of OX40 agonist ivuxolimab in advanced cancers. The method was immunoSEQ multiplex PCR; TCRdb's version includes in-frame clones alone and lacks a portion of them. The repertoire consists of tens of thousands of clones, with less than 90% occurring once and the leading ten covering 0.55% to 0.7%. The sequencing here drew on CD4+ or CD8+ T cells sorted from blood, taken in a trial of the OX40 agonist ivuxolimab. The receptors originated from an adult with an advanced solid tumor such as melanoma, head and neck, liver or kidney cancer. Each CDR3 is given with its conserved first and last residue. A D gene is named only where the DNA matches it firmly. Only some rows state a clone size, as once, few, many or a class for expanded clones.

D: TRBD1; V: TRBV6-5; J: TRBJ2-7; size: NA; CDR3: CASSRQGGGYEQYF; DNA: TGTGCCAGCAGCCGACAGGGGGGAGGCTACGAGCAGTACTTC
D: NA; V: TRBV5-4; J: TRBJ2-5; size: few; CDR3: CASSLGNGGQETQYF; DNA: TGTGCCAGCAGCTTGGGTAACGGAGGCCAAGAGACCCAGTACTTC
D: NA; V: TRBV7-2; J: TRBJ1-2; size: NA; CDR3: CASSSPGPRDGYTF; DNA: TGTGCCAGCAGCTCACCGGGACCGCGCGATGGCTACACCTTC
D: TRBD2; V: TRBV7-2; J: TRBJ2-2; size: NA; CDR3: CASRLAGVTGELFF; DNA: TGTGCCAGCAGACTAGCGGGGGTTACCGGGGAGCTGTTTTTT
D: TRBD1; V: TRBV19; J: TRBJ1-5; size: many; CDR3: CASRGQAKSNQPQHF; DNA: TGTGCCAGTAGAGGACAGGCGAAGAGCAATCAGCCCCAGCATTTT
D: NA; V: TRBV10-3; J: TRBJ2-2; size: NA; CDR3: CAISESNTGELFF; DNA: TGTGCCATCAGTGAGTCTAATACCGGGGAGCTGTTTTTT
D: NA; V: TRBV6-5; J: TRBJ1-2; size: NA; CDR3: CASSYSGGDYGYTF; DNA: TGTGCCAGCAGTTACTCAGGAGGGGACTATGGCTACACCTTC
D: TRBD1; V: TRBV6-5; J: TRBJ2-2; size: NA; CDR3: CASSRDRFGGELFF; DNA: TGTGCCAGCAGTCGGGACAGGTTTGGGGGGGAGCTGTTTTTT
D: NA; V: TRBV7-3; J: TRBJ1-6; size: NA; CDR3: CASSPDYNSPLHF; DNA: TGTGCCAGCAGCCCAGACTATAATTCACCCCTCCACTTT
D: NA; V: TRBV5-1; J: TRBJ1-5; size: once; CDR3: CASSLGGRGQPQHF; DNA: TGCGCCAGCAGCTTGGGGGGGCGCGGGCAGCCCCAGCATTTT
D: TRBD1; V: TRBV30; J: TRBJ2-5; size: NA; CDR3: CAWSVGQGIETQYF; DNA: TGTGCCTGGAGTGTAGGACAGGGGATTGAGACCCAGTACTTC
D: NA; V: TRBV6-1; J: TRBJ2-2; size: NA; CDR3: CASSGRDGSYWNTGELFF; DNA: TGTGCCAGCAGTGGCCGGGACGGATCCTATTGGAACACCGGGGAGCTGTTTTTT
D: NA; V: TRBV6-5; J: TRBJ1-4; size: NA; CDR3: CASSGGEERLFF; DNA: TGTGCCAGCTCGGGAGGGGAGGAAAGACTGTTTTTT
D: TRBD1; V: TRBV19; J: TRBJ1-2; size: NA; CDR3: CASNIQGAGGYTF; DNA: TGTGCCAGTAATATACAGGGGGCAGGAGGCTACACCTTC
D: NA; V: TRBV25-1; J: TRBJ1-1; size: NA; CDR3: CASSVAGSDWAFF; DNA: TGTGCCAGCAGTGTAGCCGGATCAGACTGGGCTTTCTTT
D: NA; V: TRBV15; J: TRBJ1-5; size: NA; CDR3: CATSRDNPGVASNQPQHF; DNA: TGTGCCACCAGCAGAGATAATCCCGGGGTCGCAAGCAATCAGCCCCAGCATTTT
D: NA; V: TRBV29-1; J: TRBJ2-7; size: NA; CDR3: CSVEGIAGATYEQYF; DNA: TGCAGCGTTGAAGGCATTGCGGGGGCCACCTACGAGCAGTACTTC
D: NA; V: TRBV4-3; J: TRBJ2-7; size: NA; CDR3: CASSQEGGYEQYF; DNA: TGCGCCAGCAGCCAAGAGGGGGGATACGAGCAGTACTTC
D: NA; V: TRBV19; J: TRBJ2-3; size: NA; CDR3: CASSIGEFSDTQYF; DNA: TGTGCCAGTAGTATAGGGGAGTTTTCAGATACGCAGTATTTT
D: NA; V: TRBV9; J: TRBJ2-5; size: NA; CDR3: CASSANLVGVAETQYF; DNA: TGTGCCAGCAGCGCCAATCTTGTAGGGGTTGCAGAGACCCAGTACTTC
D: TRBD1; V: TRBV7-3; J: TRBJ2-7; size: once; CDR3: CASSLGGPGQGIYEQYF; DNA: TGTGCCAGCAGCCTGGGAGGACCGGGACAGGGGATTTACGAGCAGTACTTC
D: TRBD1; V: TRBV6-1; J: TRBJ1-5; size: NA; CDR3: CASSEIWDRGPQRHF; DNA: TGTGCCAGCAGTGAAATCTGGGACAGGGGGCCCCAAAGGCATTTT
D: TRBD2; V: TRBV7-2; J: TRBJ2-2; size: once; CDR3: CASGILAGGGTGELFF; DNA: TGTGCCAGCGGTATCCTAGCGGGGGGAGGCACCGGGGAGCTGTTTTTT
D: NA; V: TRBV6-1; J: TRBJ1-6; size: once; CDR3: CASSSSYNSPLHF; DNA: TGTGCCAGCAGCAGCTCCTATAATTCACCCCTCCACTTT
D: TRBD1; V: TRBV7-9; J: TRBJ2-7; size: NA; CDR3: CASSLGQGALHEQYF; DNA: TGTGCCAGCAGCTTAGGGCAGGGGGCGCTTCACGAGCAGTACTTC
D: NA; V: TRBV19; J: TRBJ1-5; size: once; CDR3: CASSIQNSNQPQHF; DNA: TGTGCCAGTAGTATACAGAATAGCAATCAGCCCCAGCATTTT
D: TRBD1; V: TRBV2; J: TRBJ1-1; size: NA; CDR3: CASNGDRGTEAFF; DNA: TGTGCCAGCAATGGGGACAGGGGGACTGAAGCTTTCTTT
D: NA; V: TRBV5-6; J: TRBJ2-4; size: NA; CDR3: CASSLDGLLAKNIQYF; DNA: TGTGCCAGCAGCTTAGATGGACTCCTAGCCAAAAACATTCAGTACTTC
D: TRBD2; V: TRBV11-3; J: TRBJ2-3; size: NA; CDR3: CASSLEKRGGADTQYF; DNA: TGTGCCAGCAGCTTAGAAAAGCGGGGGGGCGCAGATACGCAGTATTTT
D: TRBD1; V: TRBV6-1; J: TRBJ2-7; size: few; CDR3: CASSKYRDSTYEQYF; DNA: TGTGCCAGCAGTAAATACCGGGACAGTACCTACGAGCAGTACTTC
D: NA; V: TRBV10-1; J: TRBJ2-7; size: once; CDR3: CASSPMVRTSQYRAYEQYF; DNA: TGCGCCAGCAGTCCCATGGTCCGGACATCTCAGTACCGGGCCTACGAGCAGTACTTC
D: TRBD2; V: TRBV7-9; J: TRBJ2-7; size: NA; CDR3: CASSSGAGYTDEQYF; DNA: TGTGCCAGCAGCAGCGGGGCAGGGTACACGGACGAGCAGTACTTC
D: NA; V: TRBV25-1; J: TRBJ1-6; size: few; CDR3: CASSDRLDSPLHF; DNA: TGTGCCAGCAGTGACCGGCTGGATTCACCCCTCCACTTT
D: TRBD2; V: TRBV5-6; J: TRBJ2-3; size: NA; CDR3: CASSLDGGADTQYF; DNA: TGTGCCAGCAGCTTGGACGGGGGGGCAGATACGCAGTATTTT
D: TRBD1; V: TRBV6-6; J: TRBJ2-1; size: NA; CDR3: CASSYSGQGMYEQFF; DNA: TGTGCCAGCAGTTACTCAGGACAGGGGATGTATGAGCAGTTCTTC
D: NA; V: TRBV9; J: TRBJ1-1; size: NA; CDR3: CASSGDTEAFF; DNA: TGTGCCAGCAGCGGGGACACTGAAGCTTTCTTT
D: NA; V: TRBV10-3; J: TRBJ2-2; size: NA; CDR3: CAIGQLLPGELFF; DNA: TGTGCCATCGGTCAGCTTCTCCCCGGGGAGCTGTTTTTT
D: TRBD2; V: TRBV7-3; J: TRBJ2-3; size: once; CDR3: CASSLKLAGGADTQYF; DNA: TGTGCCAGCAGCCTGAAACTAGCGGGGGGTGCAGATACGCAGTATTTT
D: NA; V: TRBV4-1; J: TRBJ1-2; size: NA; CDR3: CASSQGADIGGRTNYGYTF; DNA: TGCGCCAGCAGCCAAGGGGCGGACATCGGCGGGAGAACTAACTATGGCTACACCTTC
D: NA; V: TRBV5-6; J: TRBJ2-6; size: NA; CDR3: CASSGAGSVWANVLTF; DNA: TGTGCCAGCAGCGGTGCAGGATCCGTCTGGGCCAACGTCCTGACTTTC
D: TRBD2; V: TRBV7-2; J: TRBJ2-5; size: NA; CDR3: CASSSDSGSQETQYF; DNA: TGTGCCAGCAGCTCCGATAGCGGGAGTCAAGAGACCCAGTACTTC
D: NA; V: TRBV5-4; J: TRBJ2-7; size: once; CDR3: CASSRDTYEQYF; DNA: TGTGCCAGCAGCCGGGACACCTACGAGCAGTACTTC
D: TRBD1; V: TRBV5-1; J: TRBJ1-3; size: NA; CDR3: CASSRTGGPGNTIYF; DNA: TGCGCCAGCAGCCGGACAGGGGGCCCTGGAAACACCATATATTTT
D: TRBD2; V: TRBV7-2; J: TRBJ2-5; size: NA; CDR3: CASSFSPGGRVETQYF; DNA: TGTGCCAGCAGCTTTAGCCCGGGGGGGCGGGTGGAGACCCAGTACTTC
D: NA; V: TRBV5-8; J: TRBJ1-1; size: once; CDR3: CASSLNTEAFF; DNA: TGTGCCAGCAGTTTGAACACTGAAGCTTTCTTT
D: NA; V: TRBV7-2; J: TRBJ2-5; size: NA; CDR3: CASSASRETQYF; DNA: TGTGCCAGCAGCGCCTCGAGGGAGACCCAGTACTTC
D: NA; V: TRBV5-4; J: TRBJ1-1; size: NA; CDR3: CASSYGENTEAFF; DNA: TGTGCCAGCAGCTATGGAGAGAACACTGAAGCTTTCTTT
D: NA; V: TRBV7-6; J: TRBJ2-1; size: NA; CDR3: CASSLVMDTRDEQFF; DNA: TGTGCCAGCAGCTTAGTAATGGACACCCGAGATGAGCAGTTCTTC
D: NA; V: TRBV5-1; J: TRBJ2-7; size: NA; CDR3: CASSLATGRGSSYEQYF; DNA: TGCGCCAGCAGCTTGGCCACGGGCAGGGGTAGCTCCTACGAGCAGTACTTC
D: TRBD2; V: TRBV7-3; J: TRBJ2-3; size: NA; CDR3: CASSLRPSGGLSTDTQYF; DNA: TGTGCCAGCAGCTTAAGACCTAGCGGGGGCCTTAGCACAGATACGCAGTATTTT
D: TRBD1; V: TRBV6-1; J: TRBJ2-7; size: NA; CDR3: CAISEGFGTGGYEQYF; DNA: TGTGCCATCAGTGAAGGTTTTGGGACAGGGGGCTACGAGCAGTACTTC
D: NA; V: TRBV30; J: TRBJ1-5; size: NA; CDR3: CAWSVLTANQPQHF; DNA: TGTGCCTGGAGTGTATTGACAGCGAATCAGCCCCAGCATTTT
D: TRBD2; V: TRBV5-4; J: TRBJ2-3; size: few; CDR3: CASSLGPSVLAGNDTQYF; DNA: TGTGCCAGCAGCTTGGGACCTTCCGTGCTAGCGGGGAACGATACGCAGTATTTT